This T cell receptor (beta chain) was sequenced for a study of metastatic and nonmetastatic thyroid tumors. V dropped 6 bases and J dropped 4; count of bases not matched to a gene: 8. The CDR3 loop spans 13 amino acids. Germline values: CDR1 DFQATT, CDR2 SNEGSKA (reference sequence). MiXCR reprocessed the PCR reads for TCRdb. The table lists about 33,000 clones, 17% of them singletons, with about 4.6% in the top ten. Not a single patient had been given any form of treatment at any point before undergoing thyroid surgery. The source of this sequence is a female donor with papillary thyroid cancer or a benign thyroid nodule (not recorded which). Some clones in this sample may be carry-over from other donors' samples. Sequencing was performed on blood. V and J are TRBV20-1 and TRBJ2-7, with 8 bases fitting TRBD2. In DNA, the CDR3 is TGCAGTGCGACAGGACTAGCTGCGTACGAGCAGTACTTC. It yields the protein CSATGLAAYEQYF.